This T cell receptor (beta chain) was recovered during a study of blood T cells in healthy people across ages. Study results and limitations: With unsorted PBMCs, a conclusive comparison of naive versus antigen-experienced cells was not possible.

The people who gave samples were healthy Caucasians from Russia, aged roughly 6 to 90. A minimum of 6.5 million PBMCs was isolated per sample. A second PCR of 7 to 11 cycles used a sample-barcoded 5' primer and a J-beta primer mix. A template-switch adaptor containing 12 random nucleotides labeled each cDNA molecule. MiXCR, applied by TCRdb to the 5' RACE reads, yields one record per CDR3 protein. The sample yields nearly 1 million distinct CDR3 sequences, 51% seen once. CDR3 length equals 15 residues. Looked up from germline, CDR1 is SNHLY and CDR2 is FYNNEI. V lost 5 bases to trimming and J lost 0 bases, with 11 bases between them. Concerning this clonotype itself: Its antigen remains unidentified.

Sequencing was carried out using blood. This chain links TRBV2 with TRBJ2-4, with D hard to call. The sequence was obtained from a woman aged 60 to 75 in good health. In DNA, the CDR3 is TGTGCCAGCAGTACGCCCGAGTTAGCCAAAAACATTCAGTACTTC. This sequence encodes CASSTPELAKNIQYF.